This T cell receptor beta chain derives from a study of blood T cell repertoires in COVID-19. Unmatched junction bases numbered 7, after V lost 1 base and J lost 3 bases. Germline V gene lookup returns CDR1 LNHDA and CDR2 SQIVND (reference sequence). CDR3 length equals 17 residues. Data came from immunoSEQ multiplex PCR; TCRdb stores just in-frame clones and leaves some out. The sample comprises over 25,000 clones, approximately 91% of which are singletons, and roughly an eighth rests with the top ten. This sequence joins TRBV19 and TRBJ2-5; 11 positions match TRBD2. Sequenced material: peripheral blood. This clonotype was sampled from a human donor with active COVID-19. The donor label of this sample is uncertain. CDR3 sequence (DNA): TGTGCCAGTAGTATAGGGGGACTAGCGGCCTTGAAAGAGACCCAGTACTTC. This codes for CASSIGGLAALKETQYF.